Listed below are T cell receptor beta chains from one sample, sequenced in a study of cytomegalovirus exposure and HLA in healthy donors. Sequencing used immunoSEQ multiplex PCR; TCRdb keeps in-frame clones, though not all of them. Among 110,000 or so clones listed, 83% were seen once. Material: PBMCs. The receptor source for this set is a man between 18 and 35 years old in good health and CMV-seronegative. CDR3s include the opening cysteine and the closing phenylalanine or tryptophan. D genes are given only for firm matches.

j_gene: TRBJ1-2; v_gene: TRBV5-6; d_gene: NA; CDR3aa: CASSLSVLYYGYTF
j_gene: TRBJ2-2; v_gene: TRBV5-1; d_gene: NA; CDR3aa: CASSFGGSNTGELFF
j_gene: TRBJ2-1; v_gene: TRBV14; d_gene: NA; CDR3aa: CASSQRDQTGEQFF
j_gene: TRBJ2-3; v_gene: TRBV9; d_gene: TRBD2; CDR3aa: CASETSGRLGTQYF
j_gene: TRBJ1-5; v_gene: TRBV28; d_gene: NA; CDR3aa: CASSLRQGAQHF
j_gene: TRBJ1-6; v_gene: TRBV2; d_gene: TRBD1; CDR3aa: CASSAPNRGWVSSPLHF
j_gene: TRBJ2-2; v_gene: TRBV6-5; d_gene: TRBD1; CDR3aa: CASRGQGKVGELFF
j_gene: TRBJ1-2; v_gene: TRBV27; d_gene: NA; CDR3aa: CASSDSRRVRGYGYTF
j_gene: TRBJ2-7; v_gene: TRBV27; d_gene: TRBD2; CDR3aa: CASSLNRGREMAYEQYF
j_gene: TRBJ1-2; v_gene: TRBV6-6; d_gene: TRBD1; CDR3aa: CASSPVGQGNYGYTF
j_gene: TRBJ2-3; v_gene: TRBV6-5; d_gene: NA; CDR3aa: CASSSGGTDTQYF
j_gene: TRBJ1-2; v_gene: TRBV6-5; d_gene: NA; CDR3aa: CASWEGPNYGYTF
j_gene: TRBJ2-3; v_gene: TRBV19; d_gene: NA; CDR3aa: CASNRWEADTQYF
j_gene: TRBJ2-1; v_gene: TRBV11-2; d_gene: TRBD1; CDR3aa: CASSLATATGVYNEQFF
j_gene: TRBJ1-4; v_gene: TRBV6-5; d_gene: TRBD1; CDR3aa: CASSRQGTNEKLFF
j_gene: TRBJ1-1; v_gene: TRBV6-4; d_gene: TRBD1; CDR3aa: CASSKDRDTEAFF
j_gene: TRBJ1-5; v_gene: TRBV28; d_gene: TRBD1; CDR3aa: CASSLGQGEGQPQHF
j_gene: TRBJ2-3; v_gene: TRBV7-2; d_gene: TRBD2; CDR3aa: CASSLAQGGTDTQYF
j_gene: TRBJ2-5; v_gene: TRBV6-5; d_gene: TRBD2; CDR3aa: CASSSGRARQETQYF
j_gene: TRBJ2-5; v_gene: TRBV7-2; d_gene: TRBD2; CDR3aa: CASSLEVGGETQYF
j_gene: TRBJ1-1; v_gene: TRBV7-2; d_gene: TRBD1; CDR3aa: CASTSRGPTEAFF
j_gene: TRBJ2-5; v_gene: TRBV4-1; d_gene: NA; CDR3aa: CASSQDPGKVETQYF
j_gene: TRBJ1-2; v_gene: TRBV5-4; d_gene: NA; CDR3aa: CASSLEVGAGGYGYTF
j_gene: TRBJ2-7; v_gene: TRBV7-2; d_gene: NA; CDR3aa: CASSLGLSYEQYF